Each of the 28 T cell receptor beta chains below was sequenced from the same sample in a study of blood T cell repertoires in COVID-19 (dated by TCRdb to between 2020 and 2021). Library method: the immunoSEQ multiplex PCR assay. TCRdb provides this immuneACCESS table in a form limited to in-frame rearrangements. Some clones are lacking; in checked studies, under half of them reflect an unresolved V gene, and why the rest are absent is not known. This sample comprises some 350,000 clones, under 95% of them detected only once. The ten largest clones represent roughly 3% of the sample. The sequencing sample was made of peripheral blood. The receptors originated from a woman younger than 30 who had recovered from COVID-19.

The chain is built from TRBV7-8 and TRBJ2-2, with TRBD2 as a possible D gene (5 bases). Trimming removed 2 bases at V and 6 bases at J, with 10 bases between. The CDR3 is 14 amino acids. From germline, CDR1 is SGHVS and CDR2 FQNEAQ. The CDR3 reads CASSLFRGSGELFF. The DNA of the CDR3 is TGTGCCAGCAGCTTATTCCGAGGGTCCGGGGAGCTGTTTTTT.

This chain connects TRBV11-3 to TRBJ2-3; a weak D match, TRBD2 (6 bases). From germline, CDR1 is SGHNT and CDR2 YENEEA. The CDR3 length is 15 residues. V was shortened by 0 bases and J by 1 base, with 8 bases between the two germline ends. The chain's CDR3 is CASSLEDYRTDTQYF. The CDR3 bases are TGTGCCAGCAGCTTAGAGGACTACCGCACAGATACGCAGTATTTT.

The chain links TRBV11-3 to TRBJ1-1; unclear D gene. CDR1 and CDR2 from the germline V gene are SGHNT and YENEEA. The ends were cut back, 5 bases at V and 0 bases at J, with 7 bases in the middle. The CDR3 is 13 amino acids. As DNA, the CDR3 is TGTGCCAGCAGCGTTAAAATGAACACTGAAGCTTTCTTT. Amino acid sequence: CASSVKMNTEAFF.

The chain employs TRBV5-5 and TRBJ2-7; 11 positions match TRBD1. Germline trimming cut 0 bases from V and 9 bases from J; bases unmatched to any gene: 5. CDR3 length equals 14 residues. Looked up from germline, CDR1 is SGHKS and CDR2 is YYEKEE (reference sequence). CDR3 residues: CASSLAGTGGLQYV. CDR3 nucleotides: TGTGCCAGCAGCTTGGCCGGGACAGGGGGATTGCAGTACGTC.

This clone was recorded only once. The chain links TRBV7-2 to TRBJ2-3, with 14 bases fitting TRBD2. Trimming cost V 4 bases and J 0 bases; bases outside gene matches: 9. This CDR3 comprises 19 residues. Germline-derived CDR1 and CDR2 are SGHTA and FQGNSA. The CDR3 spells CASSYRATSGRASTDTQYF. DNA of the CDR3: TGTGCCAGCAGCTACCGAGCGACTAGCGGGAGGGCTAGCACAGATACGCAGTATTTT.

This chain links TRBV13 with TRBJ1-5; 9 bases line up with TRBD1. The V gene end was trimmed by 5 bases and the J gene end by 9 bases; junction bases not matched to a gene: 11. The CDR3 covers 15 residues. Germline CDR1 and CDR2: PRHDT and FYEKMQ (reference sequence). CDR3 loop: CASSAGTGIMRPQHF. The CDR3 DNA sequence: TGTGCCAGCAGCGCCGGGACAGGGATAATGAGGCCCCAGCATTTT.

The chain links TRBV4-3 to TRBJ2-1; 9 bases fit TRBD1. The CDR3 is 17 residues long. Losses at the gene ends were 0 bases for V and 5 bases for J; bases not matched to a gene: 8. Germline V gene lookup returns CDR1 LGHNA and CDR2 YSLEER. Here the CDR3 reads CASSQDLVRQGDNEQFF. The CDR3 DNA sequence: TGCGCCAGCAGCCAAGATCTCGTAAGACAGGGGGACAATGAGCAGTTCTTC.

CDR3 nucleotide sequence: TGTGCCAGCTCACCACCGGGGCAGAACACTGAAGCTTTCTTT. Amino acid sequence: CASSPPGQNTEAFF. V and J are TRBV18 and TRBJ1-1, with a weak D call TRBD1 (5 bases). CDR3 length: 14 amino acids. CDR1 KGHSH and CDR2 LQKENI come from the germline V gene. Trimming removed 0 bases at V and 1 base at J, with 6 bases between.

This clone is a singleton in its sample. V and J are TRBV27 and TRBJ1-5; 7 nucleotides align to TRBD1. Germline CDR1 reads MNHEY; CDR2 reads SMNVEV (reference sequence). The CDR3 is 15 residues long. V shed 4 bases and J 7 bases; nucleotides not matched to a gene: 10. The CDR3 spells CASSSEGAVGQPQHF. In DNA form, the CDR3 reads TGTGCCAGCAGTTCCGAGGGGGCGGTGGGCCAGCCCCAGCATTTT.

V and J are TRBV9 and TRBJ2-1, with 7 bases that match TRBD2. V shed 2 bases, J shed 10 bases, and the junction held 9 bases outside the gene matches. Germline V lookup: CDR1 SGDLS, CDR2 YYNGEE. The CDR3 runs to 14 residues. The CDR3 here is CASSVSGGSGEQFF. The CDR3 bases are TGTGCCAGCAGCGTCTCCGGCGGGAGTGGCGAGCAGTTCTTC.

The chain joins TRBV19 to TRBJ2-1, with D possibly being TRBD2 (6 bases). In germline, CDR1 is LNHDA, CDR2 SQIVND (reference sequence). This CDR3 is 15 amino acids long. V lost 5 bases and J lost 8, with 19 bases in between. The chain's CDR3 is CASSLGTAQLYEQFF. For the CDR3, the DNA is TGTGCCAGTAGTTTGGGGACTGCTCAACTATATGAGCAGTTCTTC. The whole variable domain, remainder taken from reference TRBV19 and TRBJ2-1, is DGGITQSPKYLFRKEGQNVTLSCEQNLNHDAMYWYRQDPGQGLRLIYYSQIVNDFQKGDIAEGYSVSREKKESFPLTVTSAQKNPTAFYLCASSLGTAQLYEQFFGPGTRLTVL.

A word on this clone: A junction boundary mismatches the germline segment, possibly from a read error. The chain combines TRBV6-1 with TRBJ1-2; 10 positions agree with TRBD1. CDR1 is MNHNS and CDR2 is SASEGT in the germline V gene. This CDR3 is built from 13 residues. CDR3 nucleotides: TGTGCCAGCACTGAAGGACAGGGGGGAGGCTACACCTTC. It codes for CASTEGQGGGYTF.

The table lists this clone with a count of one. This sequence joins TRBV9 and TRBJ2-1; TRBD2 matches 9 bases. The CDR3 covers 14 residues. Trimming took 7 bases from V and 7 from J; bases not matched to a gene: 9. Germline-derived CDR1 and CDR2 are SGDLS and YYNGEE. The CDR3 loop is CASGGLAGPNEQFF. CDR3 DNA: TGTGCCAGCGGGGGGCTAGCGGGGCCAAATGAGCAGTTCTTC.

The chain uses TRBV6-2 or TRBV6-3 and TRBJ1-5; maybe TRBD1 (5 bases). Germline CDR1 and CDR2: MNHEY and SVGEGT. There are 15 residues in the CDR3. V was cut by 3 bases and J by 4 bases, with 13 bases left in between. CDR3 amino acids: CASSYFRGGNQPQHF. The CDR3 DNA follows: TGTGCCAGCAGTTATTTTAGGGGCGGAAATCAGCCCCAGCATTTT.

The V and J genes are TRBV18 and TRBJ1-1; TRBD1 matches 11 bases. With 3 bases clipped from V and 6 bases from J, the junction kept 3 bases outside the gene matches. Germline assignment: CDR1 KGHSH and CDR2 LQKENI. The CDR3 has 14 residues. CDR3 loop: CASSPRTGGSEAFF. CDR3 DNA: TGTGCCAGCTCACCCCGGACAGGGGGCTCTGAAGCTTTCTTT.

This clone has more than one count but fewer than ten. V and J are TRBV3-1 (or the pseudogene TRBV3-2) and TRBJ1-1; the D is unclear. From germline, CDR1 is LGHDT and CDR2 YNNKEL (reference sequence). The CDR3 is made up of 11 amino acids. Deletions cut 2 bases from V and 12 bases from J, with 10 bases between. CDR3 loop: CASSQRGSPFF. CDR3 coding DNA: TGTGCCAGCAGCCAACGGGGATCTCCTTTCTTT.

The gene calls are TRBV27 and TRBJ2-7; D is uncertain. Germline lookup yields CDR1 MNHEY and CDR2 SMNVEV (reference sequence). This CDR3 contains 15 residues. Deletions cut 6 bases from V and 7 bases from J, with 22 bases between. The CDR3 reads CASRLIHTPLGEQYV. The CDR3 DNA reads TGTGCCAGCAGATTGATCCATACACCCCTCGGGGAGCAGTACGTC.

Concerning this clone: The sample has other DNA sequences that encode this CDR3 too. The chain employs TRBV19 and TRBJ2-2, with 8 nucleotides matching TRBD2. CDR1 and CDR2 (germline): LNHDA, SQIVND (reference sequence). After removal of 5 bases from V and 6 bases from J, the junction contained 14 bases not matched to a gene. The CDR3 consists of 17 residues. CDR3: CASSGSGRAGGAGELFF. CDR3 DNA sequence: TGTGCCAGTAGTGGTAGCGGGCGGGCCGGGGGGGCCGGGGAGCTGTTTTTT.

A remark on this clone: The same CDR3 also results from other DNA sequences found in this sample. This sequence joins TRBV6-5 and TRBJ2-5; no clear D. The V gene lost 0 bases and the J gene lost 1 base, with 9 bases spanning the gap. Germline V gives CDR1 MNHEY, CDR2 SVGAGI. CDR3 length equals 15 residues. CDR3 sequence reads: CASSYSSGSQETQYF. The CDR3 DNA is TGTGCCAGCAGTTACTCATCAGGTAGCCAAGAGACCCAGTACTTC.

This chain joins TRBV4-3 and TRBJ1-6, with D unresolved. Deletions cut 0 bases from V and 0 bases from J, with 12 bases between. The length of the CDR3 is 18 residues. Germline V gene lookup returns CDR1 LGHNA and CDR2 YSLEER. CDR3 region: CASSQDSVGSSYNSPLHF. CDR3 sequence (DNA): TGCGCCAGCAGCCAAGATTCGGTCGGTAGCTCCTATAATTCACCCCTCCACTTT.

This chain links TRBV30 with TRBJ2-6; the D gene is possibly TRBD1 (6 bases). There are 15 residues in the CDR3. V lost 5 bases, J lost 2 bases, and 13 bases lay in between. Germline V lookup: CDR1 GTSNPN, CDR2 SVGIG (reference sequence). The CDR3 is CAWDRGGTGANVLTF. The CDR3 DNA sequence: TGTGCCTGGGACCGAGGGGGTACTGGGGCCAACGTCCTGACTTTC.

The chain is built from TRBV5-4 and TRBJ2-5, with D tentatively TRBD2 (5 bases). The CDR3 length is 16 residues. In germline, CDR1 is SGHNT, CDR2 YYREEE (reference sequence). Trimming removed 4 bases from V and 1 base from J, with 17 bases in between. As DNA, the CDR3 is TGTGCCAGCAGCCGCAAGCGGAGTGGGAGCCAAGAGACCCAGTACTTC. Its translation: CASSRKRSGSQETQYF.

The rearrangement uses TRBV2 and TRBJ2-5, with D perhaps TRBD2 (5 bases). V dropped 7 bases and J dropped 5 bases, with 14 bases sitting between them. The length of the CDR3 is 13 residues. The germline V gene encodes CDR1 SNHLY and CDR2 FYNNEI. The CDR3 spells CASTIITGETQYF. CDR3 DNA: TGTGCCAGCACTATAATCACGGGGGAGACCCAGTACTTC. The variable domain in full, with the rest retrieved from reference TRBV2 and TRBJ2-5, is EPEVTQTPSHQVTQMGQEVILRCVPISNHLYFYWYRQILGQKVEFLVSFYNNEISEKSEIFDDQFSVERPDGSNFTLKIRSTKLEDSAMYFCASTIITGETQYFGPGTRLLVL.

The genes are TRBV18 and TRBJ1-4, with TRBD1 as a possible D gene (6 bases). This CDR3 has 17 amino acids. V lost 6 bases to trimming and J lost 0 bases, with 17 bases between them. CDR1 is KGHSH and CDR2 is LQKENI in the germline V gene. The CDR3 protein is CASSPMGADATNEKLFF. Written as DNA, the CDR3 is TGTGCCAGCTCTCCGATGGGGGCGGACGCAACTAATGAAAAACTGTTTTTT.

The chain employs TRBV7-9 and TRBJ2-1, with 12 positions matching TRBD1. The ends lost 8 bases at V and 8 bases at J; junction bases unmatched: 7. Germline V CDR1 and CDR2: SEHNR, FQNEAQ (reference sequence). The CDR3 runs 14 residues. The CDR3 region is CASGDRGRVDEQFF. In DNA, the CDR3 is TGTGCCAGCGGGGACAGGGGGCGAGTAGATGAGCAGTTCTTC.

This chain joins TRBV4-3 and TRBJ2-5, with D perhaps matching TRBD1 (6 bases). The CDR3 runs 16 residues. Germline lookup yields CDR1 LGHNA and CDR2 YSLEER. V dropped 1 base and J dropped 4 bases, with 16 bases sitting between them. This chain's CDR3 is CASSQAARGLGETQYF. The CDR3 coding sequence is TGCGCCAGCAGCCAAGCCGCCAGGGGCCTAGGAGAGACCCAGTACTTC.

The gene calls are TRBV4-2 and TRBJ2-5; TRBD2 aligns across 7 bases. V lost 1 base, J lost 3 bases, and 8 bases stayed unmatched. CDR1 is LGHNA and CDR2 is YNFKEQ in the germline V gene. The length of the CDR3 is 16 residues. The CDR3, as DNA: TGTGCCAGCAGCCAAGTAGGTGGGCTAGCGGAAGAGACCCAGTACTTC. This codes for CASSQVGGLAEETQYF.

To note about this clone: Additional DNA sequences in this sample encode the identical CDR3. The CDR3 loop reads CASRLNTEAFF. CDR3 in DNA: TGTGCCAGCAGACTAAACACTGAAGCTTTCTTT. The V call is TRBV6-5, the J call TRBJ1-1; D gene unclear. The CDR3 extends over 11 amino acids. Germline-derived CDR1 and CDR2 are MNHEY and SVGAGI. V lost 6 bases and J lost 2, with 4 bases in between.